This T cell receptor (beta chain) is drawn from a study of blood T cell repertoires in COVID-19. Whole-study context: T cells, B-cell-depleted T cells, or PBMCs provided the cDNA or gDNA that served as material.

V gave up 4 bases and J gave up 0 bases; unmatched junction bases: 7. Germline loops: CDR1 LGHNA, CDR2 YNFKEQ. The CDR3 extends over 16 amino acids. Profiled with immunoSEQ multiplex PCR; TCRdb holds only in-frame clones, not every one. This table has fewer than 500,000 clones, roughly 87% appearing once. This TCR was recovered from a woman aged 18 to 35 who had recovered from COVID-19. Specimen: PBMCs or T cells enriched from blood (not recorded which). The chain has TRBV4-2 and TRBJ1-1, with TRBD1 matching over 8 bases. The CDR3 loop is CASSLATTGVNTEAFF. CDR3 DNA sequence: TGTGCCAGCAGCCTCGCTACGACAGGGGTGAACACTGAAGCTTTCTTT.